This T cell receptor beta chain derives from a study of cytomegalovirus exposure and HLA in healthy donors. Use of 60 Vbeta and 13 Jbeta primers characterized the PCR. Libraries were prepared by immunoSEQ multiplex PCR; TCRdb keeps only in-frame clonotypes and omits some of them. Among some 85,000 clones listed, less than 80% were seen once. The CDR3 has 15 amino acids. V shed 3 bases, J shed 3 bases, and the junction held 5 bases outside the gene matches. The germline CDR1 and CDR2 sequences are LGHNA and YNFKEQ. Sequencing was done on a sample of PBMCs. The receptor's source is a male donor in good health and CMV-seronegative. The chain joins TRBV4-2 to TRBJ1-5; 7 nucleotides align to TRBD1. The CDR3 protein is CASSQAQGVNQPQHF. The DNA of the CDR3 is TGTGCCAGCAGCCAGGCGCAGGGGGTCAATCAGCCCCAGCATTTT.